This TCR beta chain was captured in a study of CD8 T cells in ankylosing spondylitis. Study findings and constraints: What appeared characteristic of ankylosing spondylitis blood was a TCR beta motif of under 10 highly homologous variants.

To note about this clonotype: Its matching antigen is unknown.

From the 5' RACE reads, TCRdb called clonotypes with MiXCR, one entry per CDR3 protein. The sample contains fewer than 250,000 distinct CDR3 sequences, about 16% of which appear only once. Deletions cut 1 base from V and 5 bases from J, with 16 bases between. The CDR3 runs 15 residues. Germline V gene data show CDR1 as GTSNPN and CDR2 as SVGIG (reference sequence). This TCR was sampled from a male donor with ankylosing spondylitis. The chain is built from TRBV30 and TRBJ2-3; the D gene could be TRBD1 or TRBD2 (5 bases each). The sequencing input was blood, either unsorted or a sorted T cell fraction (not recorded which). Here the CDR3 reads CAWSDIGASGDTQYF. CDR3 in DNA: TGTGCCTGGAGTGACATCGGGGCCTCGGGAGATACGCAGTATTTT.